This T cell receptor (beta chain) came from a study of identical twins. The cDNA had a unique molecular identifier and a template-switch universal primer site. TCRdb recomputed calls from the 5' RACE reads with MiXCR, one row per CDR3 protein. The sample consists of 400,000 to 550,000 distinct CDR3 sequences, 20% to 25% of them appearing once. This clonotype occurred once. The ends were cut back, 1 base at V and 14 bases at J, with 15 bases in the middle. CDR1 is DFQATT, CDR2 SNEGSKA, per germline (reference sequence). The CDR3 is made up of 13 amino acids. The same specimen was also included in a second study, on T cells expressing NK-cell markers. That paper notes: Serological testing identified seven of the eight sequenced donors as HCMV-seropositive and one as seronegative. The contribution of dominant NKG2C+ clonotypes to CD8+ T cells in roughly six donors was about 1.0-7.0%.

The chain is built from TRBV20-1 and TRBJ1-6; D unclear. Sequences were obtained from CD4+ T cells sorted from blood. The receptor was isolated from a woman between 18 and 29 years old in good health. This CDR3 reads CSARGQLGGALHF. The CDR3 nucleotides are TGCAGTGCTAGAGGGCAGCTCGGTGGGGCCCTCCACTTT.